This TCR beta chain is drawn from a study of blood T cell repertoires in COVID-19. Across the whole study: Some COVID-19 samples were acute and others convalescent; all came from the United States, Italy and Spain. PBMCs, B-cell-depleted T cells, or T cells were the source of the cDNA or gDNA that made up the material.

In the original processing: Amplification with reference gene primers provided the estimates of nucleated cell counts. Profiled with immunoSEQ multiplex PCR; TCRdb holds only in-frame clones, not every one. The V and J calls and the clone size are those of that table, but D and trimming were determined from the DNA. The table shows under 300,000 clones, with roughly 85% occurring only once. V lost 3 bases, J lost 1 base, and 6 bases stayed unmatched. The germline V gene encodes CDR1 KGHSH and CDR2 LQKENI. The CDR3 length is 16 residues. The chain carries TRBV18 and TRBJ1-1, with 9 bases that match TRBD1. The sequenced sample consisted of peripheral blood. This TCR was recovered from a woman aged 18-35 years with acute or convalescent COVID-19. CDR3 protein: CASSPPAGQGNTEAFF. The DNA of the CDR3 is TGTGCCAGCTCACCGCCGGCGGGACAGGGGAACACTGAAGCTTTCTTT.